The entry below gives a single TCR beta chain sequence along with its context. Its antigen remains unknown. This sample was included in a study of vaccination and CD4 T cells after COVID-19. Study information: Three convalescent patients gave samples at day 14 and days 161 to 241 post-vaccination. Stimulation of the cells used overlapping spike peptide pools from SARS-CoV-2 and from the common cold coronaviruses HCoV-NL63, HCoV-OC43 and HCoV-229E.

Oncomine TCR Beta short-read sequencing was applied to DNA from cultured CD4+ T cells. TCRdb re-called the PCR reads through MiXCR, storing one row per CDR3 protein. Altogether tens of thousands of distinct CDR3 sequences are present, under 40% being singletons, with the ten largest covering roughly 3.5%. Whole-study findings and limits: Relatively few convalescent patients and no early post-infection timepoints were analyzed.

The junction had 7 bases not matched to a gene; V was cut back by 4 bases and J by 6 bases. The CDR3 length is 14 residues. The germline CDR1 and CDR2 sequences are MDHEN and SYDVKM. Time point indicated: late sampling 161 to 241 days after vaccination in a few convalescent patients. As for treatment: approximately 9-day PBMC culture with coronavirus spike peptide pools or control peptides (ViraFEST assay). Days 3 and 7 saw half the medium swapped for fresh IL-2 medium. The sample was CD4+ T cells from blood, cultured in vitro, taken about 7 months after SARS-CoV-2 vaccination. The V call is TRBV28, the J call TRBJ2-7; 9 bases line up with TRBD2. This TCR was sampled from a human donor who had recovered from COVID-19. The CDR3 is CASSSLAGKGEQYF. The DNA of the CDR3 is TGTGCCAGCAGTTCGCTAGCGGGAAAGGGCGAGCAGTACTTC. Full variable domain (remainder filled in from reference TRBV28 and TRBJ2-7): DVKVTQSSRYLVKRTGEKVFLECVQDMDHENMFWYRQDPGLGLRLIYFSYDVKMKEKGDIPEGYSVSREKKERFSLILESASTNQTSMYLCASSSLAGKGEQYFGPGTRLTVT.